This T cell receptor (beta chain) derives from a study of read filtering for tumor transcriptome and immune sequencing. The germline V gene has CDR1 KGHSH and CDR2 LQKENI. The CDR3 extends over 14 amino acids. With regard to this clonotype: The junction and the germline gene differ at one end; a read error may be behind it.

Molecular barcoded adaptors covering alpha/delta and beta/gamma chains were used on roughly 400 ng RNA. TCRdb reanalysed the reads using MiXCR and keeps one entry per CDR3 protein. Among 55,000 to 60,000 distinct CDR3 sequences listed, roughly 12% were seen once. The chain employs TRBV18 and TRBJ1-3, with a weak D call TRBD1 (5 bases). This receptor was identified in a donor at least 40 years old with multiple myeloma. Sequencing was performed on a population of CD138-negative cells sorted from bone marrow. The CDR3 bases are TGTGCCAGCTCGTCGACAGACTCTGGAAGCACCATATATTTT. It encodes CASSSTDSGSTIYF.